This is a list of T cell receptor beta chains from one sample in a study of CD8+ T cells in alopecia areata. Measured with immunoSEQ multiplex PCR; TCRdb has only the in-frame clones, and not every one. Among roughly 220,000 clones listed, more than 30% were seen once. Sequenced material: CD4+ T cells sorted from blood, taken around week 31, from a patient treated with tofacitinib. The receptors were gathered from a human donor with alopecia areata. Both conserved end residues are part of each CDR3. D genes are given only for firm matches. Expanded clones are given a class, and other clones once, few, many or no size at all.

j_gene,v_gene,d_gene,abundance,CDR3aa,CDR3nt
TRBJ1-2,TRBV30,-,few,CAGGANYGYTF,TGTGCTGGGGGAGCTAACTATGGCTACACCTTC
TRBJ2-3,TRBV4-3,-,few,CASSQEHTQYF,TGCGCCAGCAGCCAGGAACATACGCAGTATTTT
TRBJ2-5,TRBV14,-,-,CASSPTTGRGQETQYF,TGTGCCAGCAGCCCCACCACAGGGCGAGGGCAAGAGACCCAGTACTTC
TRBJ2-5,TRBV7-7,-,-,CASSPRVQETQYF,TGTGCTAGCAGCCCCCGGGTCCAAGAGACCCAGTACTTC
TRBJ2-1,TRBV9,-,-,CASSVAGHGVDNEQFF,TGTGCCAGCAGCGTAGCTGGTCATGGCGTTGACAATGAGCAGTTCTTC
TRBJ2-3,TRBV5-4,TRBD2,-,CASSLAQAGGLTDTQYF,TGTGCCAGCAGCTTGGCCCAAGCGGGGGGCCTTACAGATACGCAGTATTTT
TRBJ1-1,TRBV2,-,-,CASTGTLDLNTEAFF,TGTGCCAGCACCGGGACGCTTGATTTGAACACTGAAGCTTTCTTT
TRBJ2-1,TRBV6-5,TRBD1,-,CASSSQGQGIYNEQFF,TGTGCCAGCAGTTCCCAGGGACAGGGGATTTACAATGAGCAGTTCTTC
TRBJ2-1,TRBV5-1,-,few,CASSPQASRANEQFF,TGCGCCAGCAGCCCGCAGGCTAGCCGAGCGAATGAGCAGTTCTTC
TRBJ2-7,TRBV6-5,-,-,CASRAMSGWADEQYF,TGTGCCAGCAGGGCCATGAGCGGGTGGGCAGACGAGCAGTACTTC
TRBJ2-6,TRBV9,TRBD1,-,CASSGRQGHLSGANVLTF,TGTGCCAGCAGCGGACGACAGGGACATCTCTCTGGGGCCAACGTCCTGACTTTC
TRBJ2-7,TRBV4-1,TRBD1,-,CASSQVLGQGLYEQYF,TGCGCCAGCAGCCAAGTCCTGGGACAGGGATTGTACGAGCAGTACTTC
TRBJ2-1,TRBV13,TRBD1,-,CASRNVQGEIANEQFF,TGTGCCAGCAGAAATGTCCAGGGGGAGATTGCCAATGAGCAGTTCTTC
TRBJ1-2,TRBV7-2,-,-,CASSFTGTSTYGYTF,TGTGCCAGCAGCTTCACAGGGACCTCAACCTATGGCTACACCTTC
TRBJ1-6,TRBV9,-,few,CASSGKGSPLHF,TGTGCCAGCAGCGGAAAGGGGTCACCCCTCCACTTT
TRBJ1-1,TRBV19,-,few,CASSMAGRNTEAFF,TGTGCCAGTAGTATGGCTGGGCGCAACACTGAAGCTTTCTTT
TRBJ2-3,TRBV4-1,-,few,CASSRYMWADTQYF,TGCGCCAGCAGCCGGTACATGTGGGCAGATACGCAGTATTTT